The T cell receptor (beta chain) described here comes from a study of blood T cells in healthy people across ages. This clonotype appeared a single time. The antigen remains undetermined. Germline CDR1 reads LGHDT; CDR2 reads YNNKEL (reference sequence). The V and J ends lost 4 bases and 4 bases, in that order; junction bases with no gene match: 5. CDR3 length: 16 amino acids. Then a second PCR, running roughly 7 to 11 cycles, was carried out with a sample-barcoded 5' primer and a J-beta primer mix. Each cDNA molecule received a tag from a template-switch adaptor that had 12 random nucleotides. TCRdb re-analysed the 5' RACE reads in MiXCR, keeping a single row per CDR3 protein. The profile shows 1 million or so distinct CDR3 sequences, over 35% of them singletons. Whole-study results and caveats: Diversity of TCR beta per million T cells declined in a roughly linear way with age. Long-lived donors carried more naive CD4+ cells and greater diversity than aged donors.

V usage is TRBV3-1 and J usage is TRBJ2-1; 12 nucleotides line up with TRBD2. The source is an older woman in good health. What was sequenced was blood. For the CDR3, the DNA is TGTGCCAGCAGCCCGAGAACTAGCGGGGGGTACAATGAGCAGTTCTTC. Protein: CASSPRTSGGYNEQFF.